This T cell receptor (beta chain) is from a study of shared clonotypes between healthy human individuals. Study details: There were three CD4 naive, three CD4 memory, two CD8 naive and one CD8 memory plates per donor. Study-wide results and limits: What limited the represented genetic and exposure-history diversity was the small number of donors.

Profiling relied on immunoSEQ multiplex PCR, and the TCRdb table lists in-frame clones only, not all of them. The table lists fewer than 1.8 million clones, about 98.5% of them singletons. Per germline, CDR1 SGHRS and CDR2 YFSETQ. The length of the CDR3 is 14 residues. Trimming cost V 4 bases and J 5 bases, with 15 bases left between them. A note on this clone: Its antigen is not known.

The chain joins TRBV5-1 to TRBJ2-5; D gene ambiguous. The sample taken for sequencing was naive CD4+ T cells sorted from blood. The subset denotes: CD45RA+ positively selected. The TCR was taken from a man aged 25 to 45 in good health. The CDR3 DNA is TGCGCCAGCAGCACGACACGCGGCCCGGAGACCCAGTACTTC. This encodes CASSTTRGPETQYF.